The source of this T cell receptor (beta chain) is a study of cytomegalovirus exposure and HLA in healthy donors. 60 Vbeta and 13 Jbeta primers were used in PCR. The method was immunoSEQ multiplex PCR; TCRdb's version includes in-frame clones alone and lacks a portion of them. Of approximately 98,000 clones listed, approximately 72% are singletons. The CDR3 length is 15 residues. The germline V gene encodes CDR1 KGHSH and CDR2 LQKENI. Trimming took off 0 bases at V and 2 bases at J, with 10 bases between the two ends. Sequenced material: PBMCs. The sequence was collected from a man aged 18 to 30 in good health and CMV-seropositive. This sequence joins TRBV18 and TRBJ1-1; D possibly corresponds to TRBD1 (6 bases). The CDR3 DNA reads TGTGCCAGCTCACCACCGTTGGGGGCAAACACTGAAGCTTTCTTT. Translated: CASSPPLGANTEAFF.